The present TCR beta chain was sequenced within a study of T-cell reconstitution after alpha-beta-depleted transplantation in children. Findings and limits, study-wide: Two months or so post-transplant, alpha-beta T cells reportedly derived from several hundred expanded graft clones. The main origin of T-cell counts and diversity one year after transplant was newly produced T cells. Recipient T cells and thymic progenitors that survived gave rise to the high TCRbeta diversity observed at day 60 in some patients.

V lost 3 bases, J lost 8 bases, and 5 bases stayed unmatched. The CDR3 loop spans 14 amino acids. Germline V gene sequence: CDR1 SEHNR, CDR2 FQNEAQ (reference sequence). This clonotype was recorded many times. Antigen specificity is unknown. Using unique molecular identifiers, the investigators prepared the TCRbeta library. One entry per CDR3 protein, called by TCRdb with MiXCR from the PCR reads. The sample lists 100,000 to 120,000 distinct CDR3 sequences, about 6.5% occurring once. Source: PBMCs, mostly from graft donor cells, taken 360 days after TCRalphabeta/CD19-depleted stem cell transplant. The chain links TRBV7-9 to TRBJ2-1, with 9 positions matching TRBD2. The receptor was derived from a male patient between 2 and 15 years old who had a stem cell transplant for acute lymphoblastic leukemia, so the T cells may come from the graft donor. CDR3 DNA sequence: TGTGCCAGCAGCTTTAGCGGGAGAAGAGATGAGCAGTTCTTC. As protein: CASSFSGRRDEQFF. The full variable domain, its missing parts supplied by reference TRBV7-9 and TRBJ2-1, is DTGVSQNPRHKITKRGQNVTFRCDPISEHNRLYWYRQTLGQGPEFLTYFQNEAQLEKSRLLSDRFSAERPKGSFSTLEIQRTEQGDSAMYLCASSFSGRRDEQFFGPGTRLTVL.